A selection of T cell receptor beta chains follows, all from one sample in a study of shared clonotypes between healthy human individuals. TCRdb keeps only in-frame clones here, not all; method: immunoSEQ multiplex PCR. The sample yields approximately 640,000 clones, about 90% seen once. Specimen: memory CD8+ T cells from PBMCs. Receptors were obtained from a man aged 18-30 years in good health. Some clones in this sample may be carry-over from other donors' samples. The CDR3 runs from the conserved cysteine through the conserved F or W. The order of the fields is J gene, V gene, D gene, clone size, CDR3 DNA, CDR3 protein. The D gene is left open where the match is weak. Expanded clones are given a class, and other clones once, few, many or no size at all.

>TRBJ2-7|TRBV27|-|-
TGTGCCAGCAGGGGGTGGACGGAGTCCTACGAGCAGTACTTC
CASRGWTESYEQYF
>TRBJ2-5|TRBV15|-|-
TGTGCCACCAGCAGAGAGTCAGGGCGGCAGACCCAGTACTTC
CATSRESGRQTQYF
>TRBJ2-1|TRBV11-2|-|-
TGTGCCAGCAGCTTAGATGGCGGGAACTCCTACAATGAGCAGTTCTTC
CASSLDGGNSYNEQFF
>TRBJ2-1|TRBV9|TRBD2|-
TGTGCCAGCAGCGTACCCGGGACTAGCAGTACTAATGAGCAGTTCTTC
CASSVPGTSSTNEQFF
>TRBJ2-7|TRBV5-1|TRBD1|once
TGCGCCAGCAGCTACCTTTGGGGACAGTCCTACGAGCAGTACTTC
CASSYLWGQSYEQYF
>TRBJ2-5|TRBV7-6|-|once
TGTGCCAGCAGTCGGGACGTAGAGACCCAGTACTTC
CASSRDVETQYF
>TRBJ2-7|TRBV29-1|-|-
TGCAGCGTGTTAGGTGGGGCCTACGAGCAGTACTTC
CSVLGGAYEQYF
>TRBJ2-5|TRBV7-9|TRBD2|-
TGTGCCAGCAGAAGGACTAGCGGGAGACAAGAGACCCAGTACTTC
CASRRTSGRQETQYF
>TRBJ2-2|TRBV5-1|-|-
TGCGCCAGCAGCTTTCATGGACAAAGACCCGGGGAGCTGTTTTTT
CASSFHGQRPGELFF
>TRBJ2-7|TRBV28|TRBD2|-
TGTGCCAGCAGTTTAGCTCCTAGCGGGAGCTACGAGCAGTACTTC
CASSLAPSGSYEQYF
>TRBJ2-7|TRBV27|-|-
TGTGCCAGCAGTTTATCCGGCGTCGGCGGTTACGAGCAGTACTTC
CASSLSGVGGYEQYF
>TRBJ2-7|TRBV7-9|-|-
TGTGCCAGCAGCCATACGGGCGGATCCTACGAGCAGCACTTC
CASSHTGGSYEQHF
>TRBJ2-1|TRBV7-3|TRBD2|-
TGTGCCAGCAGCTTAAAGGCGGGAGCCCCGAACAATGAGCAGTTCTTC
CASSLKAGAPNNEQFF
>TRBJ1-2|TRBV14|-|-
TGTGCCAGCAGCTACGGAGATGGCTACACCTTC
CASSYGDGYTF
>TRBJ1-1|TRBV11-2|-|medium-sized
TGTGCCAGCAGCATAGGGGGACCGGGCACTGAAGCTTTCTTT
CASSIGGPGTEAFF
>TRBJ1-1|TRBV7-9|-|-
TGTGCCAGCAGCTTAGCAGCGACCGGGGGCGGAGAAGCTTTCTTT
CASSLAATGGGEAFF
>TRBJ1-2|TRBV6-6|-|-
TGTGCCAGCAGTCAGGGTCAGAAAGAGGGCTACACCTTC
CASSQGQKEGYTF
>TRBJ2-7|TRBV6-1|-|-
TGTGCCAGCAGTGATTTGGCAGTAGCGGTCTACGAGCAGTACTTC
CASSDLAVAVYEQYF
>TRBJ1-5|TRBV21-1|-|-
TGTGCCAGCAGCAAAGACCGGGACACTAATCAGCCCCAGCATTTT
CASSKDRDTNQPQHF